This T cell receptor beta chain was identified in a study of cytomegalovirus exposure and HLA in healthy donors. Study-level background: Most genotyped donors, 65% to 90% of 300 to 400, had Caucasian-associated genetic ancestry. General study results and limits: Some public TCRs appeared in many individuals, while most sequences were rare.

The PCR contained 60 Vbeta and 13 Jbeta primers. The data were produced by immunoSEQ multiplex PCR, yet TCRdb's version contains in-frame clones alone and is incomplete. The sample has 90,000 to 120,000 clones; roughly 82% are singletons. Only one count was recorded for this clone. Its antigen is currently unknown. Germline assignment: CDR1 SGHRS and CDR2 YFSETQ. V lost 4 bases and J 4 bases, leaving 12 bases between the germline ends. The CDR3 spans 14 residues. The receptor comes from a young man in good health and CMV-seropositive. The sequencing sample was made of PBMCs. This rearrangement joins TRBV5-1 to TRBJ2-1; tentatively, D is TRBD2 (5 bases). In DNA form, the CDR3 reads TGCGCCAGCAGCCCGGGAAGGATTTACAATGAGCAGTTCTTC. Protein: CASSPGRIYNEQFF.